A selection of T cell receptor beta chains follows, all from one sample in a study of Graves' ophthalmopathy and Graves' hyperthyroidism. Each CDR3 protein gets one entry after TCRdb re-called the multiplex PCR reads with MiXCR. The sample lists about 400,000 distinct CDR3 sequences; 18% were seen once. The sequencing sample was made of peripheral blood. These receptors all stem from a woman aged 18-29 years with Graves' ophthalmopathy. Both conserved end residues are part of each CDR3. Fields, in order: D gene, J gene, clone size, V gene, CDR3 length, CDR3 DNA, CDR3 protein. The D gene is left open where the match is weak. Clone size is shown for a subset of rows, as once, few, many or a class of expanded clone.

TRBD2 | TRBJ2-7 | many | TRBV14 | 15 | TGTGCCAGCAGCGTCAAAGCGGGAGGCTCTTACGAGCAGTACTTC | CASSVKAGGSYEQYF
TRBD2 | TRBJ2-7 | many | TRBV6-2/TRBV6-3 | 14 | TGTGCCAGCAGATGGACTAGCGGCTCCTACGAGCAGTACTTC | CASRWTSGSYEQYF
NA | TRBJ2-5 | many | TRBV20-1 | 11 | TGCAGTGCTAGCCACCAAGAGACCCAGTACTTC | CSASHQETQYF
NA | TRBJ2-7 | many | TRBV6-2/TRBV6-3 | 14 | TGTGCCAGCAGACCCTGGCGGGCCGTCTACGAGCAGTACTTC | CASRPWRAVYEQYF
TRBD1 | TRBJ1-6 | many | TRBV9 | 15 | TGTGCCAGCAGCGGGACGGGACAGGCGATTTCACCCCTCCACTTT | CASSGTGQAISPLHF
NA | TRBJ2-2 | many | TRBV29-1 | 13 | TGCAGCGTCGCAGGGGGAGGAACCGGGGAGCTGTTTTTT | CSVAGGGTGELFF
NA | TRBJ2-5 | many | TRBV5-1 | 19 | TGCGCCAGCAGCAGAACCGAGGTCTCGTTGGATAAAGCCCTAGAGACCCAGTACTTC | CASSRTEVSLDKALETQYF
NA | TRBJ2-7 | many | TRBV4-2 | 15 | TGTGCCAGCAGCCAAGGTGGCGGCGCGACGTACGAGCAGTACTTC | CASSQGGGATYEQYF
NA | TRBJ2-7 | NA | TRBV30 | 15 | TGTGCCTGGAGTGTACTAGGGGGTGTCGGGCTGGAGCAGTACTTC | CAWSVLGGVGLEQYF
NA | TRBJ2-2 | many | TRBV6-2/TRBV6-3 | 15 | TGTGCCAGCAGTTTTCCCCCGACTCGCGTCAGGGAGCTGTTTTTT | CASSFPPTRVRELFF
NA | TRBJ1-1 | many | TRBV18 | 13 | TGTGCCAGCTCAGCGACAGTCAACACTGAAGCTTTCTTT | CASSATVNTEAFF
NA | TRBJ2-7 | many | TRBV28 | 17 | TGTGCCAGCAGTTCCCCCCGATTAAGGCGAAAAGGTTACGAGCAGTACTTC | CASSSPRLRRKGYEQYF
NA | TRBJ1-2 | many | TRBV12-3/TRBV12-4 | 15 | TGTGCCAGCAGACCCGCCGGGGGGCAAAACTATGGCTACACCTTC | CASRPAGGQNYGYTF
NA | TRBJ2-7 | NA | TRBV7-2 | 15 | TGTGCCAGCAGCTTACAGGGGACTTCCTCCTACGAGCAGTACTTC | CASSLQGTSSYEQYF
NA | TRBJ1-2 | many | TRBV7-3 | 16 | TGTGCCAGCAGCTTATCCCCGAGGGGAGAAGGGGTCGGCTACACCTTC | CASSLSPRGEGVGYTF
NA | TRBJ1-5 | many | TRBV12-3/TRBV12-4 | 15 | TGTGCCAGCAGTTCTTCTGACAATAGCAATCAGCCCCAGCATTTT | CASSSSDNSNQPQHF
NA | TRBJ1-1 | many | TRBV13 | 14 | TGTGCCAGCAGCTTAGGTGGGGTTTCCACTGAAGCTTTCTTT | CASSLGGVSTEAFF
NA | TRBJ2-7 | many | TRBV28 | 15 | TGTGCCAGCAGTTTTACGGGCAGGGAGTCCTACGAGCAGTACTTC | CASSFTGRESYEQYF
NA | TRBJ2-2 | many | TRBV7-8 | 15 | TGTGCCAGCAGCTTAGCACGAACGAACACCGGGGAGCTGTTTTTT | CASSLARTNTGELFF
NA | TRBJ1-4 | many | TRBV20-1 | 16 | TGCAGTGCTAGAGATTCTTCCGGGACACGTGGAGAAAAACTGTTTTTT | CSARDSSGTRGEKLFF
TRBD1 | TRBJ1-1 | many | TRBV28 | 16 | TGTGCCAGCAGTTTATTACGAGGACAGGGCAACACTGAAGCTTTCTTT | CASSLLRGQGNTEAFF
TRBD1 | TRBJ2-7 | NA | TRBV12-3/TRBV12-4 | 15 | TGTGCCAGCGCAACGACAGGGCGGCCCGCGGACGAGCAGTACTTC | CASATTGRPADEQYF
TRBD1 | TRBJ2-5 | NA | TRBV6-2/TRBV6-3 | 16 | TGTGCCAGCAGTTACGGGACAGCGATGGGCCAAGAGACCCAGTACTTC | CASSYGTAMGQETQYF
TRBD2 | TRBJ2-5 | few | TRBV3-1 | 16 | TGTGCCAGCAGCCAACAGGGACTAGCGAACAAAGGGACCCAGTACTTC | CASSQQGLANKGTQYF
NA | TRBJ2-2 | many | TRBV28 | 14 | TGTGCCAGCATCAGCCAGGAGAACACCGGGGAGCTGTTTTTT | CASISQENTGELFF
NA | TRBJ1-6 | many | TRBV6-1 | 12 | TGTGCCAGCCGGCGAAATAATTCACCCCTCCACTTT | CASRRNNSPLHF
NA | TRBJ1-2 | many | TRBV15 | 18 | TGTGCCACCAGCAGAGAAACTGTAGCGGGGGTTGCTCGCTATGGCTACACCTTC | CATSRETVAGVARYGYTF
NA | TRBJ2-5 | NA | TRBV7-9 | 15 | TGTGCCAGCAGCCACGGTAGCGGATTCCAAGAGACCCAGTACTTC | CASSHGSGFQETQYF
NA | TRBJ1-3 | NA | TRBV5-4 | 14 | TGTGCCAGCAGCTTGGATCTCTCTGGAAACACCATATATTTT | CASSLDLSGNTIYF